This T cell receptor beta chain is from a study of blood T cell repertoires in COVID-19. Study summary: Spain, Italy and the United States supplied samples that represented acute and convalescent COVID-19. Nucleic acid was either cDNA or gDNA, and it came from T cells, B-cell-depleted T cells, or PBMCs.

Per the study methods: Amplified reference gene primers provided the basis for estimating nucleated cell counts. This table comes from immunoSEQ multiplex PCR, and its TCRdb copy is limited to in-frame clones, with some not included. The V and J calls and clone size come from that table; D and trimming were worked out from the DNA. This sample has around 80,000 clones; more than 80% occur once, and the top ten carry roughly 13%. The germline gives CDR1 GTSNPN, CDR2 SVGIG (reference sequence). Trimming took off 2 bases at V and 9 bases at J, with 11 bases between the two ends. CDR3 length: 12 amino acids.

The chain employs TRBV30 and TRBJ2-1; a weak D match, TRBD2 (6 bases). The sequenced sample consisted of peripheral blood. The receptor comes from a human donor in a cohort sampled during active COVID-19. This CDR3 reads CAWSSGVGEQFF. CDR3 coding DNA: TGTGCCTGGAGTTCGGGGGTAGGTGAGCAGTTCTTC.